One T cell receptor (beta chain) is described in this entry. What it binds is unknown. CDR3 length: 15 amino acids. Germline CDR1 MNHEY, CDR2 SMNVEV (reference sequence). Trimming removed 6 bases from V and 6 bases from J; junction bases left unmatched: 11. This sample is drawn from a study of memory CD4+ T cells and cytomegalovirus serostatus. Study-level information: Healthy Belgian adult donors included about nine CMV-positive and 20 to 30 CMV-negative people. Broader study findings: Each of approximately 69 CMV-associated TCRbeta sequences occurred in one to five individuals.

Original handling: Out-of-frame sequences were removed, leaving 2 million to 2.5 million distinct TCRbeta sequences. TCRdb keeps only in-frame clones here, not all; method: immunoSEQ multiplex PCR. Clone size and V and J calls were adopted from that table, with D and trimming inferred from the DNA. This repertoire shows about 56,000 clones, about 81% found once; its top ten account for roughly 0.4%. Single viable CD3+CD4+CD8-CD45RO+ cells were sorted as the memory CD4+ T cells. Serum IgG to CMV pp150, pp28, p38 and p52 defined serostatus. This TCR derives from an adult in good health and CMV-seronegative. Sequenced input: memory CD4+ T cells from blood. V and J are TRBV27 and TRBJ2-7; TRBD1 aligns across 10 bases. CDR3 amino acids: CASRQTGGITTEQYF. For the CDR3, the DNA is TGTGCCAGCAGACAGACAGGGGGCATAACGACCGAGCAGTACTTC.